Listed here are 2 T cell receptor beta chains from one sample, sequenced in a study of cytomegalovirus exposure and HLA in healthy donors. PCR was performed using 60 Vbeta and 13 Jbeta primers. Sequencing was performed with immunoSEQ multiplex PCR; in TCRdb, only in-frame clones are kept and a portion is missing. In the table there are 230,000 or so clones, around nine tenths of which are singletons. Sequenced sample: PBMCs. These receptors were collected from a girl between 2 and 10 years old in good health and CMV-seronegative.

The J gene is TRBJ2-1, the V gene TRBV12-5; no clear D. The V and J ends lost 6 bases and 13 bases respectively, with 13 bases between them. Germline V lookup: CDR1 LGHNT, CDR2 FRNRAP. CDR3 length equals 11 residues. This chain's CDR3 is CASGGTTDQFF. The CDR3 region has the DNA TGTGCTAGTGGGGGCACGACGGATCAGTTCTTC.

This chain joins TRBV7-2 and TRBJ1-2; 7 nucleotides agree with TRBD1. The germline gives CDR1 SGHTA, CDR2 FQGNSA. This CDR3 comprises 16 residues. The V and J ends lost 5 bases and 4 bases, in that order; junction bases with no gene match: 13. The chain's CDR3 is CASSPATGRRLYGYTF. The DNA for the CDR3 is TGTGCCAGCAGCCCCGCGACAGGGCGACGACTCTATGGCTACACCTTC.